The 15 T cell receptor delta chains below come from one sample, sequenced in a study of γδ T cells in repeated Plasmodium falciparum infection. TCRdb applied CATT to the multiplex PCR reads for clone calling. The sample lists about 51,000 delta-chain clones; roughly 1.9% were seen once. Vgamma9/Vdelta2+ and Vdelta2-negative gammadelta T cells were flow-sorted from PBMC for bulk sequencing. What was sequenced was gamma-delta T cells from blood. The receptor source for this set is a pool of human donors (malaria-infected and uninfected, not separated).

As to this clone: TCRdb shows a much larger clone's protein in place of this DNA's translation, and the two differ at residue 8, likely through a read error; the protein shown is translated from the DNA. The rearrangement links TRDV2 to TRDJ1; 7 nucleotides align to TRDD3. TCRdb carries no J gene annotation; the J gene was assigned here by matching the DNA with germline. Losses at the gene ends were 3 bases for V and 0 bases for J; bases not matched to a gene: 12. The CDR3 is 17 residues long. Per the germline V gene, CDR1 is GEAIGNYY and CDR2 is EKD. CDR3 loop: CACDPLGVLEHTDKLIF. The CDR3 DNA follows: TGTGCCTGTGACCCTCTGGGGGTCCTAGAGCACACCGATAAACTCATCTTT.

This clone was seen a handful of times. A far larger clone is just one base off, so this is likely a read error. The same CDR3 can be traced to other DNA sequences in this sample. The chain couples TRDV1 to TRDJ1; TRDD3 matches 7 bases. The J gene was not available in TCRdb and was assigned here by matching the DNA to germline segments. The CDR3 runs to 20 residues. The germline CDR1 and CDR2 sequences are TSWWSYY and QGS. J was trimmed by 1 base and V by 6 bases; bases with no gene match: 23. The CDR3 protein is CALGERLPYWGPYRTDKLIF. DNA of the CDR3: TGTGCTCTTGGAGAGCGGCTCCCGTACTGGGGACCTTACCGCACCGATAAACTCATCTTT.

This clone turned up a few times. The mismatch at residue 11 between this DNA's translation and the TCRdb protein of a much larger clone likely reflects a read error; the protein shown is translated from the DNA. DNA of the CDR3: TGTGCCTGTGACACAAAGGGGGGATCCACCGCTAAACTCATCTTT. It yields the protein CACDTKGGSTAKLIF. The chain couples TRDV2 to TRDJ1, with TRDD3 matching 7 bases. TCRdb gives no J gene; it was assigned here by matching the DNA to germline. Looked up from germline, CDR1 is GEAIGNYY and CDR2 is EKD. This CDR3 has 15 residues.

A word on this clone: This may come from a read error, since a much larger clone is one base off. The sample holds other DNA sequences that translate to the same CDR3. V and J are TRDV1 and TRDJ1; D possibly matches TRDD2 or TRDD3 (5 bases each). TCRdb carries no J gene annotation; the J gene was assigned here by matching the DNA with germline. CDR3 length: 21 amino acids. CDR1 and CDR2 from the germline V gene are TSWWSYY and QGS. The CDR3 loop reads CALGELEWASPIRLCRDKLIF. The CDR3, as DNA: TGCGCTCTTGGGGAACTAGAGTGGGCTTCCCCCATACGTCTCTGCAGGGATAAACTCATCTTT.

Remarks on this clone: The mismatch at residue 13 between this DNA's translation and the TCRdb protein of a much larger clone likely reflects a read error; the protein shown is translated from the DNA. The chain carries TRDV2 and TRDJ1, with 8 bases fitting TRDD3. The J gene, left out of TCRdb, was set here by checking the DNA against germline. CDR1 and CDR2 (germline): GEAIGNYY, EKD. The CDR3 runs to 17 residues. CDR3 nucleotides: TGTGCCTGTGACACCGTACTGGGGGCCCCGTACACCAATAAACTCATCTTT. The encoded protein is CACDTVLGAPYTNKLIF.

This clone has more than one count but fewer than ten. TCRdb's protein, taken from a much larger clone, differs from this DNA's translation at residue 13, likely owing to a read error; the protein displayed comes from the DNA. The V call is TRDV1, the J call TRDJ1, with 10 positions matching TRDD3. This CDR3 has 25 amino acids. The germline gives CDR1 TSWWSYY, CDR2 QGS. The V segment lost 2 bases and the J segment 1 base; nucleotides outside the gene matches: 31. The CDR3 region is CALGEILTLPLPIAGGYGVTDKLIF. The CDR3 bases are TGTGCTCTTGGGGAAATTTTAACTCTCCCGCTTCCCATAGCTGGGGGATATGGGGTCACCGATAAACTCATCTTT.

Of note for this clone: This DNA's translation and the protein TCRdb lists, from a much larger clone, do not match at residue 7, likely due to a read error; the protein shown is translated from the DNA. The chain has TRDV2 and TRDJ1, with 10 bases identical to TRDD3. TCRdb lists no J gene, so it was determined here by aligning the DNA to germline. The germline gives CDR1 GEAIGNYY, CDR2 EKD. V shed 0 bases, J shed 4 bases, and the junction held 19 bases outside the gene matches. The CDR3 contains 20 residues. The CDR3, as DNA: TGTGCCTGTGACACCGGCGCCACTCTTAGGTGGGGGATACATAGCGATAAACTCATCTTT. Encoded protein: CACDTGATLRWGIHSDKLIF.

This clone was seen more than once but under ten times. TCRdb shows a much larger clone's protein in place of this DNA's translation, and the two differ at residue 9, likely through a read error; the protein shown is translated from the DNA. This chain links TRDV2 with TRDJ1, with D possibly being TRDD2 or TRDD3 (7 bases each). V lost 3 bases and J lost 0, with 28 bases in between. The CDR3 covers 20 residues. Germline values: CDR1 GEAIGNYY, CDR2 EKD. CDR3 loop: CACDAFLEPGDSFYTDKLIF. CDR3 nucleotide sequence: TGTGCCTGTGACGCCTTCCTCGAACCGGGGGATTCTTTCTACACCGATAAACTCATCTTT.

Regarding this clone: A far larger clone is one nucleotide away, so this likely arose from a read error. The same CDR3 can be traced to other DNA sequences in this sample. The genes are TRDV1 and TRDJ1; 8 nucleotides match TRDD3. The CDR3 loop spans 17 amino acids. Germline CDR1 and CDR2: TSWWSYY and QGS. CDR3 sequence (DNA): TGTGCTCTTGGGGACTTCCCACGCTGGGGGAACACCGATAAGCTCATCTTT. The encoded protein is CALGDFPRWGNTDKLIF.

This clone was picked up a small number of times. TCRdb's protein, taken from a much larger clone, differs from this DNA's translation at residue 5, likely owing to a read error; the protein displayed comes from the DNA. The chain combines TRDV3 with TRDJ1; 11 nucleotides line up with TRDD3. The trim removed 1 base at V and 0 bases at J, leaving 22 bases unmatched. Germline CDR1 is TVYSNPD and CDR2 is GDNSRS (reference sequence). The CDR3 has 21 amino acids. The DNA of the CDR3 is TGTGCCTTTACCTCCCCCTCCTACTGGGGGATAGCATCCTTGTACACCGATAAACTCATCTTT. Encoded protein: CAFTSPSYWGIASLYTDKLIF.

Notes on this clone: A read error likely explains why the TCRdb protein, taken from a much larger clone, differs from this DNA's translation at residue 6; the protein shown is translated from the DNA. This chain uses TRDV2 with TRDJ1, with D possibly matching TRDD3 (5 bases). Here the J gene came from matching the DNA to germline, since TCRdb omits it. This CDR3 is built from 20 residues. V was clipped by 1 base and J by 4 bases, with 30 bases between them. Looked up from germline, CDR1 is GEAIGNYY and CDR2 is EKD. The CDR3 sequence is CACDTDAPIRDTRRGDKLIF. The CDR3 nucleotides read TGTGCCTGTGACACAGACGCTCCAATCCGCGATACAAGGCGCGGCGATAAACTCATCTTT.

In regard to this clone: A far more abundant clone sits one base away, making this likely a read error. The sample contains more than one DNA sequence encoding this CDR3. The V gene reported is TRDV1; the J gene is uncalled; the tabulated D call, TRDD3, remains unverified against the DNA. This CDR3 has 20 residues. Germline V gene sequence: CDR1 TSWWSYY, CDR2 QGS. The chain's CDR3 is CALGEHFPTWGYPYTDKLIF. CDR3 sequence (DNA): TGTGCTCTTGGGGAACACTTTCCTACTTGGGGATACCCGTACACCGATAAACTCATCTTC.

This clone appeared a few times. A far larger clone is just one base off, so this is likely a read error. The sample holds other DNA sequences that translate to the same CDR3. The genes are TRDV1 and TRDJ1, with 8 bases fitting TRDD3. In the absence of a J gene in TCRdb, the DNA was matched to germline to assign it here. This CDR3 spans 24 amino acids. The germline CDR1 and CDR2 sequences are TSWWSYY and QGS. The CDR3 region is CALGKFLLLPWGTKIPRYTDKLIF. CDR3 nucleotides: TGTGCCCTGGGCAAATTTCTACTTCTCCCCTGGGGGACAAAAATCCCGAGGTACACCGATAAACTCATCTTT.

On this clone itself: A far larger clone is a single base away, which makes a read error likely. Other DNA sequences in this sample translate to the same CDR3. The genes are TRDV1 and TRDJ1; TRDD3 agrees at 13 bases. The J gene is not listed in TCRdb, so it was assigned here from a DNA match to germline. CDR1 is TSWWSYY and CDR2 is QGS in the germline V gene. CDR3 length: 22 residues. CDR3 DNA sequence: TGTGCCCTTGGGGGCACACCCCCAGTACAAACCTTCCGTACTGGGGGATACGTAGAACTCATCTTT. This gives the protein CALGGTPPVQTFRTGGYVELIF.

This clone was recorded at least ten times. The mismatch at residue 7 between this DNA's translation and the TCRdb protein of a much larger clone likely reflects a read error; the protein shown is translated from the DNA. This chain joins TRDV1 and TRDJ1; D may be TRDD3 (6 bases). Because TCRdb records no J gene, it was assigned here through a match of the DNA to germline. There are 17 residues in the CDR3. Trimming left V 3 bases short and J 1 base short, with 18 bases between. The germline gives CDR1 TSWWSYY, CDR2 QGS. The CDR3 DNA is TGTGCTCTTGGGGAGGCCTCCCCCCCACTGGGCACCGATAAACTCATCTTT. Translation: CALGEASPPLGTDKLIF.